A single T cell receptor beta chain is shown here with its context. Per germline, CDR1 SEHNR and CDR2 FQNEAQ (reference sequence). This CDR3 is 14 amino acids long. V was pared by 6 bases and J by 6 bases, with 14 bases between. These data originate in a study of blood T cell repertoires in COVID-19. Before being deemed recovered, Cohort 3 donors had two negative PCRs, clearance, or symptom resolution. Methods used by the authors: Amplification from reference gene primers served as the basis for estimated nucleated cell counts. TCRdb's copy holds only in-frame clones and misses some; the assay was immunoSEQ multiplex PCR. The V and J calls and clone size come from that table; D and trimming were worked out from the DNA. This table holds more than 250,000 clones, 87% found once.

The sequence came from a woman aged 40 to 50 who had recovered from COVID-19. The specimen sequenced was PBMCs or T cells enriched from blood (not recorded which). V usage is TRBV7-9 and J usage is TRBJ2-2; TRBD1 is a possible D gene (6 bases). This CDR3 reads CASSSQGVAGELFF. CDR3 DNA sequence: TGTGCCAGCAGTTCACAGGGTGTGGCCGGGGAGCTGTTTTTT.